Sequencing of this TCR beta chain was carried out in a study of OX40 agonist ivuxolimab in advanced cancers. Overall study context: Ivuxolimab, an agonistic anti-OX40 (CD134) antibody, was given to patients.

Some clones are missing from TCRdb's copy, which holds only in-frame ones; the method was immunoSEQ multiplex PCR. The data contain about 47,000 clones, around 84% of them seen just once; the ten biggest clones take up approximately 1.6%. Overall study results and limits: By week 6 at 0.1 to 3.0 mg/kg, blood CD4+ and CD8+ T cells had expanded clonally.

With regard to this clone: What it recognizes is unknown.

The germline V gene has CDR1 MNHEY and CDR2 SVGAGI. The CDR3 sequence is 15 residues long. Trimming cost V 6 bases and J 4 bases, with 16 bases left between them. The TCR comes from an adult with an advanced solid tumor such as melanoma, head and neck, liver or kidney cancer. The chain joins TRBV6-5 to TRBJ1-5; no definite D call. The input for sequencing was CD4+ or CD8+ T cells sorted from blood, taken in a trial of the OX40 agonist ivuxolimab. This CDR3 is CASSPGRWVNQPQHF. In DNA, the CDR3 is TGTGCCAGCAGCCCTGGCAGATGGGTGAATCAGCCCCAGCATTTT.